The 22 T cell receptor beta chains reported below all come from one sample, sequenced in a study of blood T cells in healthy people across ages. Next came a second PCR, run for about 6 to 12 cycles, which used a sample-barcoded 5' primer along with a J-beta primer mix. From the 5' RACE reads, TCRdb called clonotypes with MiXCR, one entry per CDR3 protein. The sample gives 1.5 million to 2 million distinct CDR3 sequences, around 36% of which show up once; approximately 10% is in the top ten. The specimen sequenced was blood. These receptors originate from a woman aged 25 to 45 in good health.

J is TRBJ2-1 and V is TRBV12-3 or TRBV12-4, with TRBD2 identical over 9 bases. V was clipped by 7 bases and J by 8 bases; unmatched bases: 15. The CDR3 length is 16 residues. The CDR3 DNA follows: TGTGCCAGCAACCTAGCGGGAATAGATTTGGGGGATGAGCAGTTCTTC. It translates to CASNLAGIDLGDEQFF.

The gene calls are TRBV7-3 and TRBJ2-5; D gene unclear. Between the trimmed V and J ends, which lost 5 bases and 1 base, there was a span of 8 bases. The CDR3 covers 13 residues. Per germline, CDR1 SGHTA and CDR2 FQGTGA. CDR3: CASSPNPQETQYF. The CDR3 DNA follows: TGTGCCAGCAGCCCGAACCCCCAAGAGACCCAGTACTTC.

The chain couples TRBV7-2 to TRBJ2-1; 9 bases are a match to TRBD2. Germline V gives CDR1 SGHTA, CDR2 FQGNSA. The CDR3 runs to 16 residues. The V segment lost 3 bases and the J segment 2 bases; nucleotides outside the gene matches: 5. CDR3 region: CASSFSGGVPYNEQFF. The DNA of the CDR3 is TGTGCCAGCAGCTTTAGCGGGGGAGTCCCCTACAATGAGCAGTTCTTC.

This clonotype was counted many times. The chain has TRBV4-1 and TRBJ2-3; TRBD1 aligns across 8 bases. CDR1 is MGHRA and CDR2 is YSYEKL in the germline V gene. J gave up 1 base and V 1 base, and 10 bases lay outside the gene matches. CDR3 length: 18 amino acids. DNA for the CDR3: TGCGCCAGCAGCCAAGTTGCGATTGGACAGGGCCGCACAGATACGCAGTATTTT. Encoded protein: CASSQVAIGQGRTDTQYF.

The chain couples TRBV6-5 to TRBJ1-1; D remains unclear. Germline CDR1 is MNHEY and CDR2 is SVGAGI. The CDR3 consists of 17 residues. Trimming removed 3 bases from V and 0 bases from J, with 17 bases in between. In nucleotides, the CDR3 is TGTGCCAGCAGTTATAGTTCCTGGGAGGGCATGAACACTGAAGCTTTCTTT. Its translation: CASSYSSWEGMNTEAFF.

This clonotype turned up a few times. V usage is TRBV5-1 and J usage is TRBJ1-1, with TRBD1 as a possible D gene (6 bases). Germline V lookup: CDR1 SGHRS, CDR2 YFSETQ. The CDR3 consists of 15 residues. The ends were cut back, 0 bases at V and 0 bases at J, with 9 bases in the middle. CDR3 DNA: TGCGCCAGCAGCTTGGGGACAGCAATGAACACTGAAGCTTTCTTT. The encoded protein is CASSLGTAMNTEAFF.

This clonotype came up a few times. The chain recombines TRBV27 with TRBJ2-7; D perhaps matches TRBD1 (6 bases). V lost 6 bases, J lost 2 bases, and 17 bases lay in between. The CDR3 extends over 15 amino acids. The germline gives CDR1 MNHEY, CDR2 SMNVEV (reference sequence). The CDR3 loop is CASRPRVGTPYEQYF. The CDR3 nucleotides read TGTGCCAGCAGACCTAGAGTGGGGACACCCTACGAGCAGTACTTC.

The V call is TRBV3-1, the J call TRBJ1-2, with D perhaps matching TRBD1 (5 bases). The CDR3 is made up of 15 amino acids. Germline lookup yields CDR1 LGHDT and CDR2 YNNKEL (reference sequence). Trimming took 3 bases from V and 5 from J, leaving 16 bases between them. The CDR3 region has the DNA TGTGCCAGCAGCCACCCGGGGGTGGGGCTTTATGGCTACACCTTC. Translated: CASSHPGVGLYGYTF.

The rearrangement joins TRBV5-1 to TRBJ1-4, with D possibly being TRBD1 (6 bases). The V end was cut by 4 bases, the J end by 8 bases, with 15 bases between. The length of the CDR3 is 14 residues. Per the germline V gene, CDR1 is SGHRS and CDR2 is YFSETQ. Here the CDR3 DNA reads TGCGCCAGCAGCAAGGGACAAATGGAAGAAAAACTGTTTTTT. Translation gives CASSKGQMEEKLFF.

This clonotype came up many times. The chain uses TRBV29-1 and TRBJ2-3; D is tentatively TRBD1 or TRBD2 (5 bases each). The CDR3 is 13 residues long. Germline V gene data show CDR1 as SQVTM and CDR2 as ANQGSEA. V lost 6 bases to trimming and J lost 0 bases, with 10 bases between them. The CDR3: CSVPGASTDTQYF. DNA for the CDR3: TGCAGCGTCCCCGGGGCAAGCACAGATACGCAGTATTTT.

The table lists this clonotype with a few counts. The CDR3, as DNA: TGTGCCAGCAGTTTCCAGGGGGACAAAAACATTCAGTACTTC. Protein sequence: CASSFQGDKNIQYF. The chain links TRBV27 to TRBJ2-4; 7 bases map to TRBD1. This CDR3 has 14 residues. Germline CDR1 reads MNHEY; CDR2 reads SMNVEV (reference sequence). The J segment lost 3 bases and the V segment lost 3 bases, leaving 2 bases of the junction unmatched.

The chain joins TRBV7-3 to TRBJ2-3; D is uncertain. Germline values: CDR1 SGHTA, CDR2 FQGTGA. CDR3 length: 15 residues. V dropped 3 bases and J dropped 1 base, with 11 bases sitting between them. The CDR3 reads CASSFAFGGTDTQYF. The CDR3 nucleotides are TGTGCCAGCAGCTTCGCCTTTGGCGGCACAGATACGCAGTATTTT.

This clonotype occurred once. The CDR3 loop is CASSLVRGTPDTQYF. The CDR3 DNA reads TGTGCCAGCAGCTTAGTCCGAGGGACTCCGGATACGCAGTATTTT. The genes are TRBV7-2 and TRBJ2-3, with D tentatively TRBD2 (6 bases). Between the trimmed V and J ends, which lost 1 base and 6 bases, there was a span of 14 bases. Looked up from germline, CDR1 is SGHTA and CDR2 is FQGNSA. This CDR3 is built from 15 residues.

This clonotype was seen a handful of times. The rearrangement joins TRBV28 to TRBJ2-7; 7 bases align to TRBD1. The J segment lost 5 bases and the V segment lost 6 bases, leaving 7 bases of the junction unmatched. The CDR3 has 13 amino acids. Germline loops: CDR1 MDHEN, CDR2 SYDVKM. CDR3 nucleotide sequence: TGTGCCAGCAGGGAACAGGGGTACAACGAGCAGTACTTC. This gives the protein CASREQGYNEQYF.

The CDR3 region is CASSYGGGQVNTEAFF. DNA of the CDR3: TGTGCCAGCAGTTACGGTGGGGGCCAGGTGAACACTGAAGCTTTCTTT. The V call is TRBV6-5, the J call TRBJ1-1, with a tentative D call TRBD1 (6 bases). The CDR3 contains 16 residues. The V and J ends lost 2 bases and 0 bases respectively, with 13 bases between them. The germline CDR1 and CDR2 sequences are MNHEY and SVGAGI.

This chain uses TRBV14 with TRBJ2-1, with 9 bases fitting TRBD2. Looked up from germline, CDR1 is SGHDN and CDR2 is FVKESK. The CDR3 length is 16 residues. J was trimmed by 2 bases and V by 3 bases; bases with no gene match: 5. CDR3 in DNA: TGTGCCAGCAGCCATTTAGCGGGAGCCCCCTACAATGAGCAGTTCTTC. Its protein product is CASSHLAGAPYNEQFF.

This clonotype has just a few counts. This clone may be a read error of a much larger clone one base away. The V call is TRBV29-1, the J call TRBJ2-5; no definite D call. Germline V gene data show CDR1 as SQVTM and CDR2 as ANQGSEA. The CDR3 extends over 12 amino acids. CDR3: CSAEGLQETQYF. The DNA for the CDR3 is TGCAGCGCTGAAGGGCTGCAAGAGACCCAGTACTTC.

V is TRBV6-1 and J is TRBJ2-7, with 10 bases lining up with TRBD2. This CDR3 is 18 amino acids long. Germline V gene data show CDR1 as MNHNS and CDR2 as SASEGT. V lost 2 bases and J lost 2; bases outside the gene matches: 12. In nucleotides, the CDR3 is TGTGCCAGCAGTGAAATGCGAGTAGCGGGGGGCACCCCCTACGAGCAGTACTTC. Translation gives CASSEMRVAGGTPYEQYF.

V gene TRBV28 combines with J gene TRBJ1-5; D is perhaps TRBD1 (5 bases). This CDR3 has 17 residues. Trimming cost V 5 bases and J 2 bases, with 19 bases left between them. The germline CDR1 and CDR2 sequences are MDHEN and SYDVKM. The CDR3 region has the DNA TGTGCCAGCAGTATAGGGGTCGGGGGTTTGCGCAATCAGCCCCAGCATTTT. Encoded protein: CASSIGVGGLRNQPQHF.

The chain combines TRBV6-5 with TRBJ2-7; 10 bases match TRBD2. The germline gives CDR1 MNHEY, CDR2 SVGAGI. J was trimmed by 6 bases and V by 6 bases; bases with no gene match: 11. This CDR3 contains 15 residues. CDR3 loop: CASRRLAGEGLEQYF. For the CDR3, the DNA is TGTGCCAGCAGAAGGCTAGCGGGAGAGGGACTCGAGCAGTACTTC.

The gene calls are TRBV28 and TRBJ1-2; D possibly corresponds to TRBD1 (5 bases). V dropped 5 bases and J dropped 8 bases, with 15 bases sitting between them. Germline CDR1 reads MDHEN; CDR2 reads SYDVKM. The CDR3 sequence is 13 residues long. The DNA for the CDR3 is TGTGCCAGCAGTCCTGGGGCGTCCAGGGGCTACACCTTC. This gives the protein CASSPGASRGYTF.

This clonotype was detected a few times. The chain carries TRBV7-6 and TRBJ2-3; D is unresolved. This CDR3 has 17 residues. Germline CDR1 SGHVS, CDR2 FNYEAQ. V was cut by 0 bases and J by 0 bases, with 13 bases left in between. The CDR3 here is CASSLAGSRVSTDTQYF. The CDR3 region has the DNA TGTGCCAGCAGCTTAGCAGGGTCAAGAGTTAGCACAGATACGCAGTATTTT. Full variable domain (rest looked up from reference TRBV7-6 and TRBJ2-3): GAGVSQSPRYKVTKRGQDVALRCDPISGHVSLYWYRQALGQGPEFLTYFNYEAQQDKSGLPNDRFSAERPEGSISTLTIQRTEQRDSAMYRCASSLAGSRVSTDTQYFGPGTRLTVL.